What follows is one T cell receptor beta chain and its context. The antigen is unknown. A much larger clonotype is one base distant, so this may be a read error. A J-beta primer mix and a sample-barcoded 5' primer were used in a second PCR of roughly 6 to 11 cycles. Each CDR3 protein gets one entry after TCRdb re-called the 5' RACE reads with MiXCR. The table includes approximately 810,000 distinct CDR3 sequences, 25% to 30% detected once. Whenever a sample was processed, at least 6 million PBMCs were isolated. This entry is derived from a study of blood T cells in healthy people across ages. Overall study: Per two T cells, about one barcoded beta molecule was captured through template switching. Whole-study findings and limits: Older age coincided with a roughly linear decline in TCR beta diversity per million T cells.

The sequence was collected from a woman aged 80 or over in good health. Sequencing was done on a sample of blood.

CDR3 in amino acids: CASSLSVPPTDTQYF. The CDR3 region has the DNA TGTGCCAGCAGTCTATCGGTACCACCAACAGATACGCAGTATTTT. The chain couples TRBV12-3 or TRBV12-4 to TRBJ2-3; D call uncertain. V shed 5 bases and J shed 3 bases, with 15 bases lying between them. The CDR3 length is 15 residues.